This TCR beta chain was captured in a study of radiation and T cells in renal cell carcinoma. The study, taken as a whole, reports: Top tumor clonotypes rose in blood 2 weeks post-radiation, then contracted. Without pretreatment biopsies, baseline tumor clonotype presence was undetermined.

In regard to this clone: No antigen is known for it.

The CDR3 covers 13 residues. Germline CDR1 MNHNY, CDR2 SVGAGI (reference sequence). Trimming removed 2 bases from V and 6 bases from J, with 10 bases in between. Specified time point: baseline pretreatment blood. Treatment denoted: 15 Gy SBRT to primary tumor, nephrectomy 4 weeks later. After SBRT, blood was collected at 2 and 4 weeks, plus baseline. The tumor was a clear cell renal cell carcinoma. The method was immunoSEQ multiplex PCR; TCRdb's version includes in-frame clones alone and lacks a portion of them. Of some 150,000 clones in the sample, 70% to 90% are singletons; the top ten hold around a quarter.

The chain couples TRBV6-6 to TRBJ1-1, with D possibly being TRBD1 (6 bases). The source of this sequence is a woman in her fifties or sixties with renal cell carcinoma. The sequenced sample was blood, obtained from a patient whose treatment included radiotherapy and nephrectomy. DNA of the CDR3: TGTGCCAGCAGTTACCTTTGGACAGCTGAAGCTTTCTTT. Residues: CASSYLWTAEAFF.